The 9 T cell receptor beta chains below come from one sample, sequenced in a study of T-cell reconstitution after alpha-beta-depleted transplantation in children. Unique molecular identifiers tagged the TCRbeta library. TCRdb recomputed calls from the PCR reads with MiXCR, one row per CDR3 protein. The sample yields under 250,000 distinct CDR3 sequences, 24% seen once. This specimen consisted of PBMCs, mostly from graft donor cells, obtained 360 days after TCRalphabeta/CD19-depleted stem cell transplant. Receptor source: a female patient aged 2 to 10 who had a stem cell transplant for congenital amegakaryocytic thrombocytopenia, so the T cells may come from the graft donor.

This clonotype was seen a few times. This sequence joins TRBV4-1 and TRBJ2-7; D may be TRBD1 or TRBD2 (5 bases each). This CDR3 has 14 amino acids. Germline CDR1 MGHRA, CDR2 YSYEKL. V was pared by 4 bases and J by 5 bases, with 15 bases between. In nucleotides, the CDR3 is TGCGCCAGCAGCCTAAAAGGGGAGTACGACGAGCAGTACTTC. Its translation is CASSLKGEYDEQYF.

This sequence joins TRBV20-1 and TRBJ2-1, with 8 nucleotides matching TRBD2. The CDR3 is 17 residues long. V gave up 7 bases and J gave up 1 base; unmatched junction bases: 15. Germline V CDR1 and CDR2: DFQATT, SNEGSKA (reference sequence). CDR3 bases: TGCAGTGTTGAGGCGGGGCGGGGGGATCCGTCCTACAATGAGCAGTTCTTC. The encoded protein is CSVEAGRGDPSYNEQFF.

This sequence joins TRBV12-3 or TRBV12-4 and TRBJ1-6; D possibly corresponds to TRBD1 (6 bases). V was pared by 6 bases and J by 7 bases, with 13 bases between. The CDR3 has 14 amino acids. This CDR3 is CASRATGINSPLHF. Written as DNA, the CDR3 is TGTGCCAGCAGGGCTACAGGGATCAATTCACCCCTCCACTTT.

The chain combines TRBV7-9 with TRBJ2-2, with 8 bases lining up with TRBD1. Germline V gene sequence: CDR1 SEHNR, CDR2 FQNEAQ (reference sequence). This CDR3 is 16 amino acids long. The V segment lost 3 bases and the J segment 0 bases; nucleotides outside the gene matches: 3. CDR3 coding DNA: TGTGCCAGCAGCTTTCCCAGGGGGCCGAACACCGGGGAGCTGTTTTTT. This sequence encodes CASSFPRGPNTGELFF.

This clonotype was detected a few times. The chain has TRBV12-3 or TRBV12-4 and TRBJ1-5; tentatively, D is TRBD1 (6 bases). V was shortened by 5 bases and J by 0 bases, with 14 bases between the two germline ends. The CDR3 loop spans 16 amino acids. The CDR3: CASSPWGADSNQPQHF. The CDR3 DNA is TGTGCCAGCAGTCCCTGGGGGGCAGATAGCAATCAGCCCCAGCATTTT.

This clonotype came up a few times. This chain connects TRBV3-1 to TRBJ2-2; D is tentatively TRBD1 or TRBD2 (5 bases each). The CDR3 runs to 15 residues. V lost 4 bases and J lost 4, with 13 bases in between. CDR1 and CDR2 from the germline V gene are LGHDT and YNNKEL (reference sequence). The CDR3 DNA sequence: TGTGCCAGCAGCCGCACCTGGGGGAGCACCGGGGAGCTGTTTTTT. As protein: CASSRTWGSTGELFF.

This clonotype was observed a handful of times. The genes are TRBV6-5 and TRBJ2-7; 8 bases are a match to TRBD1. The CDR3 totals 14 residues. The V gene's germline CDR1 is MNHEY and CDR2 SVGAGI. Germline trimming cut 7 bases from V and 3 bases from J; bases unmatched to any gene: 8. CDR3 sequence: CASITRTGFYEQYF. For the CDR3, the DNA is TGTGCCAGCATTACCCGGACAGGGTTCTACGAGCAGTACTTC.

This clonotype was counted at least ten times. The genes are TRBV28 and TRBJ2-7, with 8 bases matching TRBD1. The CDR3 sequence is 15 residues long. The J segment lost 0 bases and the V segment lost 6 bases, leaving 7 bases of the junction unmatched. The V gene's germline CDR1 is MDHEN and CDR2 SYDVKM. In DNA, the CDR3 is TGTGCCAGCAGATCCGGGACAGGATACTCCTACGAGCAGTACTTC. Its protein product is CASRSGTGYSYEQYF.

This clonotype was seen ten or more times. The chain carries TRBV28 and TRBJ2-7; 8 bases map to TRBD2. V was pared by 10 bases and J by 0 bases, with 5 bases of the junction left unmatched. The CDR3 spans 13 residues. In germline, CDR1 is MDHEN, CDR2 SYDVKM. CDR3 protein: CATSSGSSYEQYF. DNA of the CDR3: TGTGCCACCTCAAGCGGGAGCTCCTACGAGCAGTACTTC.